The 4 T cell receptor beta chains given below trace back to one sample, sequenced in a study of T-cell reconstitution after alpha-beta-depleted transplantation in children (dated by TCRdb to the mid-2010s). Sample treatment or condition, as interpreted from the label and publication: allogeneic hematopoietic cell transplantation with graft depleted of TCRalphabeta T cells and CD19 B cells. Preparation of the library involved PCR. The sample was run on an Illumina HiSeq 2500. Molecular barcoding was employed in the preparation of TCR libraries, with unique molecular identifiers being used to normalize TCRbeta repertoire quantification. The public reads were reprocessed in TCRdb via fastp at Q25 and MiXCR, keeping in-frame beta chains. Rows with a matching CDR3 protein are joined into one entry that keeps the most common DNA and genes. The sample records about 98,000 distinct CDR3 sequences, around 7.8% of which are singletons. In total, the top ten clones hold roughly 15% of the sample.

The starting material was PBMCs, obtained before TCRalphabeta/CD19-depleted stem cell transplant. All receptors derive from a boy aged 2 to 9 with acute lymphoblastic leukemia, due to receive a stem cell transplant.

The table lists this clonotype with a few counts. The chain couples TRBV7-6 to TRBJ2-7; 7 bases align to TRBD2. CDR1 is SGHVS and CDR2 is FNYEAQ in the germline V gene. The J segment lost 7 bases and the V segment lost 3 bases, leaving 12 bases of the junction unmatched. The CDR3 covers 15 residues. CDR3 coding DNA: TGTGCCAGCAGCTTGGGTGCGGGGGACCCCGGAGAGCAGTACTTC. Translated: CASSLGAGDPGEQYF.

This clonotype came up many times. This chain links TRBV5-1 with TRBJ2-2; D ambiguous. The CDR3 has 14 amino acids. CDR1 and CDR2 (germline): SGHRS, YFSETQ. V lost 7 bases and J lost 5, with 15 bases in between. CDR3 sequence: CASGRNYGTGELFF. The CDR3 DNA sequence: TGCGCCAGCGGCAGGAACTATGGGACCGGGGAGCTGTTTTTT. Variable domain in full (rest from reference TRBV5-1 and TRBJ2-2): KAGVTQTPRYLIKTRGQQVTLSCSPISGHRSVSWYQQTPGQGLQFLFEYFSETQRNKGNFPGRFSGRQFSNSRSEMNVSTLELGDSALYLCASGRNYGTGELFFGEGSRLTVL.

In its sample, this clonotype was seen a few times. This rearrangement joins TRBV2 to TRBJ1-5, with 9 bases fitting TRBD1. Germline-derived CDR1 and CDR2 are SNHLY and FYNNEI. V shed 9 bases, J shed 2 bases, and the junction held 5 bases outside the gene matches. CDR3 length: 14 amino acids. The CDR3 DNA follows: TGTGCCAGAGGACGGACAGGGGGCAATCAGCCCCAGCATTTT. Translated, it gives CARGRTGGNQPQHF.

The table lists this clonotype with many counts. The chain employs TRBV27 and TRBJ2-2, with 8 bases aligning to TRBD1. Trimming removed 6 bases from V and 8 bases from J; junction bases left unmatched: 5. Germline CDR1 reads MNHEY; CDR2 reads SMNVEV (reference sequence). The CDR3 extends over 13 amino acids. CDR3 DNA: TGTGCCAGCAGGCAGGGGGCGTGGGGGGAGCTGTTTTTT. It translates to CASRQGAWGELFF.